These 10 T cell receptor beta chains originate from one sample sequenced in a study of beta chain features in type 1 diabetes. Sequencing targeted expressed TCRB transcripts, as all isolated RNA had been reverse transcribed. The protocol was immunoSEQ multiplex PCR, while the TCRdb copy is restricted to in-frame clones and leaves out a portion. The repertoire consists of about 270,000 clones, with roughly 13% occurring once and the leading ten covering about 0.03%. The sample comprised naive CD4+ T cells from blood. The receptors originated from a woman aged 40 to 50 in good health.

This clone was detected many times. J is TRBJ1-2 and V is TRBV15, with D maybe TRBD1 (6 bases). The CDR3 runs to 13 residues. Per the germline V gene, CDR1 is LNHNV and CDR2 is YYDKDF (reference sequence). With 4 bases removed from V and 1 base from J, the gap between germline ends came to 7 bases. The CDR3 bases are TGTGCCACCAGCACAGGGGATAACTATGGCTACACCTTC. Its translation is CATSTGDNYGYTF.

This CDR3 reads CASSVGQGLAGGIQYF. Written as DNA, the CDR3 is TGTGCCAGCAGCGTAGGCCAGGGACTAGCGGGGGGGATCCAGTACTTC. The chain recombines TRBV9 with TRBJ2-5, with 16 bases matching TRBD2. V trimming: 0 bases; J trimming: 10 bases; junction bases outside the gene matches: 6. Germline lookup yields CDR1 SGDLS and CDR2 YYNGEE. The CDR3 runs to 16 residues.

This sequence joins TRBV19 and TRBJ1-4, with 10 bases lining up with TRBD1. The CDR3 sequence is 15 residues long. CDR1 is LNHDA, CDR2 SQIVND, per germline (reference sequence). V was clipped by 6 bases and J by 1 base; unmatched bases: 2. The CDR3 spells CASRDRGGTNEKLFF. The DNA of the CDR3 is TGTGCCAGTAGGGACAGGGGGGGAACTAATGAAAAACTGTTTTTT.

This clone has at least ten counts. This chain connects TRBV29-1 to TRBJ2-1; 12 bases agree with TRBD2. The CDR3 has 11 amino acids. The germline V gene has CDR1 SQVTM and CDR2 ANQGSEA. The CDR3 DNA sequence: TGCGCGGGACTAGCGGGTGCCGGGTGGTTCTTC. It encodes CAGLAGAGWFF.

CDR3: CASSQPGQGLNIQYF. The CDR3 region has the DNA TGTGCCAGTAGCCAACCGGGACAAGGCTTGAACATTCAGTACTTC. This chain links TRBV19 with TRBJ2-4, with D perhaps TRBD1 (6 bases). V lost 6 bases and J lost 7, with 19 bases in between. Looked up from germline, CDR1 is LNHDA and CDR2 is SQIVND (reference sequence). The CDR3 loop spans 15 amino acids.

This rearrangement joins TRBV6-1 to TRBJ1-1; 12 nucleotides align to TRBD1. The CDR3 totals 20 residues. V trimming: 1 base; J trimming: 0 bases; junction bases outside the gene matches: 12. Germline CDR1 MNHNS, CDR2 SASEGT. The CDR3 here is CASSEEGTGGFANMNTEAFF. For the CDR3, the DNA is TGTGCCAGCAGTGAAGAGGGGACAGGGGGCTTTGCGAATATGAACACTGAAGCTTTCTTT.

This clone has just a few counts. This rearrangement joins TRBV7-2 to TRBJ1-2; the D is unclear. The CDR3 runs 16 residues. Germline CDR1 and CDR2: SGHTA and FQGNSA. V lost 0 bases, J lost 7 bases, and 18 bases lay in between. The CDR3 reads CASSLAAGLPSSGYTF. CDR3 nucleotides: TGTGCCAGCAGCTTAGCCGCAGGCCTACCGTCCAGTGGCTACACCTTC. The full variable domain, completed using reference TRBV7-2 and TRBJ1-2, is GAGVSQSPSNKVTEKGKDVELRCDPISGHTALYWYRQSLGQGLEFLIYFQGNSAPDKSGLPSDRFSAERTGGSVSTLTIQRTQQEDSAVYLCASSLAAGLPSSGYTFGSGTRLTVV.

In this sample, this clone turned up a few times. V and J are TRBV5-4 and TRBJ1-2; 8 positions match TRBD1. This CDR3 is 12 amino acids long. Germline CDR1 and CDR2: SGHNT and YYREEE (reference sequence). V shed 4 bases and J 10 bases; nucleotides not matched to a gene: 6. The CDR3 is CASSLGQVDYTF. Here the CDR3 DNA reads TGTGCCAGCAGCCTGGGACAGGTCGACTACACCTTC.

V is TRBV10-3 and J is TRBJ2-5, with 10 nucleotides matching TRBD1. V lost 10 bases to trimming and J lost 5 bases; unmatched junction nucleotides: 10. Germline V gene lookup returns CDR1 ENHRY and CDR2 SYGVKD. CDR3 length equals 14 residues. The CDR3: CATNRGTGVETQYF. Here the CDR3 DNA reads TGTGCCACCAACCGCGGGACAGGGGTCGAGACCCAGTACTTC.

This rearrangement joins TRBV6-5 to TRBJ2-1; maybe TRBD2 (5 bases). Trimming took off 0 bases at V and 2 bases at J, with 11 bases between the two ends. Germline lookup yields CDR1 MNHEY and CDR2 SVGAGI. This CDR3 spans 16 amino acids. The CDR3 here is CASSYSIGVTYNEQFF. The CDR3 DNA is TGTGCCAGCAGTTACTCAATCGGGGTAACCTACAATGAGCAGTTCTTC.